The 24 T cell receptor beta chains reported below all come from one sample, sequenced in a study of monozygotic twins with inflammatory bowel disease. Following a re-call of the 5' RACE reads, TCRdb has one entry per CDR3 protein and lacks DNA. The listing records about 450,000 distinct CDR3 sequences. The sample was blood. These receptors were obtained from a human donor with ulcerative colitis or Crohn's disease, or a healthy co-twin of an affected twin (not recorded which).

The chain carries TRBV12-3 or TRBV12-4 and TRBJ2-7; TCRdb's D gene call, TRBD1, goes unchecked for lack of DNA. The length of the CDR3 is 13 residues. Here the CDR3 reads CASQGTGAYEQYF.

The CDR3 spells CASSLGSPNIQYF. The rearrangement links TRBV5-1 to TRBJ2-4. This CDR3 has 13 residues. Germline loops: CDR1 SGHRS, CDR2 YFSETQ.

V and J are TRBV18 and TRBJ2-1; the D gene TCRdb calls, TRBD1, cannot be checked with no DNA. The germline V gene encodes CDR1 KGHSH and CDR2 LQKENI. The CDR3 length is 14 residues. The CDR3 protein is CASSPRSGENEQFF.

The chain is built from TRBV5-1 and TRBJ2-3; TCRdb designates TRBD2, a call that cannot be tested without DNA. Germline V gene data show CDR1 as SGHRS and CDR2 as YFSETQ. The CDR3 is made up of 14 amino acids. The CDR3 protein is CASSRGLSTDTQYF.

The chain combines TRBV12-3 or TRBV12-4 with TRBJ2-1. The CDR3 totals 11 residues. The CDR3 spells CASSRTTEQFF.

The chain uses TRBV9 and TRBJ1-5; TCRdb reports TRBD1, a call that lacks DNA to check it against. CDR1 is SGDLS and CDR2 is YYNGEE in the germline V gene. CDR3 length: 15 residues. CDR3 region: CASSAGWGTNQPQHF.

V and J are TRBV9 and TRBJ2-7; TCRdb designates TRBD1, a call that cannot be tested without DNA. This CDR3 has 16 amino acids. The V gene's germline CDR1 is SGDLS and CDR2 YYNGEE. CDR3 amino acids: CASSVAEGVETYEQYF.

The V and J genes are TRBV7-6 and TRBJ2-1; the TCRdb call, TRBD2, lacks DNA for checking. The CDR3 extends over 17 amino acids. Germline values: CDR1 SGHVS, CDR2 FNYEAQ. CDR3: CASSSPGAGEIHNEQFF.

The rearrangement joins TRBV5-6 to TRBJ2-7; checking the TCRdb D call of TRBD1 is not possible without DNA. Germline V gives CDR1 SGHDT, CDR2 YYEEEE. This CDR3 comprises 15 residues. CDR3 sequence: CASSLVGQGISEQYF. Variable domain in full (rest from reference TRBV5-6 and TRBJ2-7): DAGVTQSPTHLIKTRGQQVTLRCSPKSGHDTVSWYQQALGQGPQFIFQYYEEEERQRGNFPDRFSGHQFPNYSSELNVNALLLGDSALYLCASSLVGQGISEQYFGPGTRLTVT.

The chain joins TRBV18 to TRBJ2-7; TCRdb gives TRBD1 as the D gene, but with no DNA this cannot be confirmed. Per germline, CDR1 KGHSH and CDR2 LQKENI. This CDR3 is 15 amino acids long. The CDR3 spells CASSPGTGDLYEQYF.

The CDR3 region is CASSSPDRGRGTQYF. V and J are TRBV28 and TRBJ2-5; no DNA is available, so the TRBD1 call from TCRdb remains unchecked. The CDR3 sequence is 15 residues long. Germline loops: CDR1 MDHEN, CDR2 SYDVKM.

This sequence joins TRBV6-5 and TRBJ2-2; TCRdb's D gene call, TRBD1, goes unchecked for lack of DNA. Germline V gene data show CDR1 as MNHEY and CDR2 as SVGAGI. This CDR3 is built from 19 residues. The CDR3 loop is CASSSDRGRGPLGAGELFF.

CDR3 residues: CSAGGTNEKLFF. The chain links TRBV29-1 to TRBJ1-4; TCRdb lists TRBD1, though no DNA is available to test this call. The CDR3 has 12 residues. Looked up from germline, CDR1 is SQVTM and CDR2 is ANQGSEA.

The chain uses TRBV30 and TRBJ2-7. CDR3 length equals 11 residues. In germline, CDR1 is GTSNPN, CDR2 SVGIG (reference sequence). CDR3 sequence reads: CAGTTGYEQYF.

This chain uses TRBV9 with TRBJ1-5. This CDR3 region has 13 residues. Germline loops: CDR1 SGDLS, CDR2 YYNGEE. The CDR3 region is CASSVNPNQPQHF.

The chain combines TRBV6-1 with TRBJ1-1. Germline CDR1 MNHNS, CDR2 SASEGT. CDR3 length: 12 residues. The CDR3 region is CATGYLNTEAFF.

V is TRBV11-2 and J is TRBJ2-1; TCRdb selects TRBD2, and the lack of DNA leaves this call unchecked. The CDR3 consists of 18 residues. CDR1 is SGHAT, CDR2 FQNNGV, per germline. This CDR3 reads CASSRVASGGKGGNEQFF.

The genes are TRBV5-1 and TRBJ2-5; TCRdb reports TRBD1, a call that lacks DNA to check it against. This CDR3 has 15 amino acids. The germline V gene has CDR1 SGHRS and CDR2 YFSETQ. The CDR3: CASSPGQGGGQTQYF.

The chain links TRBV15 to TRBJ1-5. CDR3 size: 12 residues. Germline V gene lookup returns CDR1 LNHNV and CDR2 YYDKDF (reference sequence). CDR3 region: CATANPNQPQHF.

This sequence joins TRBV7-9 and TRBJ2-5. Germline lookup yields CDR1 SEHNR and CDR2 FQNEAQ (reference sequence). The CDR3 covers 15 residues. This CDR3 is CASSTESDGQETQYF. Using reference TRBV7-9 and TRBJ2-5 for the parts outside the CDR3, the full variable domain is DTGVSQNPRHKITKRGQNVTFRCDPISEHNRLYWYRQTLGQGPEFLTYFQNEAQLEKSRLLSDRFSAERPKGSFSTLEIQRTEQGDSAMYLCASSTESDGQETQYFGPGTRLLVL.

The V call is TRBV7-8, the J call TRBJ1-2; TCRdb's D gene call, TRBD1, goes unchecked for lack of DNA. The CDR3 loop spans 17 amino acids. Germline loops: CDR1 SGHVS, CDR2 FQNEAQ. The CDR3 spells CASTPWQGSVDSYGYTF. The entire variable domain, with the rest obtained from reference TRBV7-8 and TRBJ1-2, is as follows: GAGVSQSPRYKVAKRGQDVALRCDPISGHVSLFWYQQALGQGPEFLTYFQNEAQLDKSGLPSDRFFAERPEGSVSTLKIQRTQQEDSAVYLCASTPWQGSVDSYGYTFGSGTRLTVV.

This sequence joins TRBV3-1 and TRBJ2-7; as DNA is missing, the TRBD2 call by TCRdb cannot be tested. Looked up from germline, CDR1 is LGHDT and CDR2 is YNNKEL (reference sequence). The CDR3 totals 14 residues. CDR3 sequence: CASSLGTSTSEQYF.

The chain uses TRBV19 and TRBJ1-3. CDR1 and CDR2 from the germline V gene are LNHDA and SQIVND (reference sequence). CDR3 length equals 15 residues. CDR3 protein: CASSIVAVRGNTIYF.

CDR3: CSARDWIAGGSYEQYF. The chain joins TRBV20-1 to TRBJ2-7; TCRdb selects TRBD2, and the lack of DNA leaves this call unchecked. The CDR3 totals 16 residues. CDR1 and CDR2 (germline): DFQATT, SNEGSKA (reference sequence).